This T cell receptor (beta chain) emerged from a study of cytomegalovirus exposure and HLA in healthy donors. Study context: Tens of millions of unique TCR sequences came from HLA-typed donors in an early release.

Study results and caveats: Roughly uniform sequencing depth across donors was assumed, possibly incorrectly. As immune exposure information, only CMV serostatus was available. Overall, about 160 TCR beta chains were annotated as cytomegalovirus-associated.

The PCR made use of 60 Vbeta and 13 Jbeta primers. Sequencing used immunoSEQ multiplex PCR; TCRdb keeps in-frame clones, though not all of them. The sample shows about 90,000 clones, 84% of them seen only once. Trimming removed 0 bases from V and 2 bases from J; junction bases left unmatched: 8. Germline V lookup: CDR1 MGHRA, CDR2 YSYEKL. The CDR3 sequence is 17 residues long. As regards this clone: Its antigen is not known.

The rearrangement joins TRBV4-1 to TRBJ2-7, with 9 bases fitting TRBD2. The source is a man younger than 30 in good health and CMV-seronegative. What was sequenced was PBMCs. The CDR3 is CASSQETAGGYTYEQYF. For the CDR3, the DNA is TGCGCCAGCAGCCAAGAGACTGCGGGAGGGTACACCTACGAGCAGTACTTC.